The present T cell receptor (beta chain) was sequenced within a study of T cells expressing NK-cell markers. Study-wide context: According to the study, TCR beta repertoires originated from sorted CD3+CD56+NKG2C+, CD3+CD56+NKG2C- and CD3+CD56-NKG2C+ T cells. Overall study results and limits: HCMV specificity of expanded NKG2C+ T cell clones remained unclear.

A word on this clonotype: Its antigen remains unidentified.

From the 5' RACE reads, TCRdb lists one entry per CDR3 protein and no DNA. In total, the table holds some 600,000 distinct CDR3 sequences. The CDR3 sequence is 14 residues long. Germline V gene lookup returns CDR1 SGHKS and CDR2 YYEKEE (reference sequence). The V gene is TRBV5-5, the J gene TRBJ2-3; no DNA is available, so the TRBD1 call from TCRdb remains unchecked. The source material was blood T cells: a sorted CD56 or NKG2C T cell subset, CD4+ or CD8+ T cells, or bulk PBMC T cells (not recorded which). This clonotype originated in a man aged 18-30 years in good health. CDR3 sequence reads: CASSPRQSTDTQYF.